This TCR beta chain was captured in a study of blood T cell repertoires in COVID-19. Study-level background: In each case, the material was cDNA or gDNA derived from T cells, B-cell-depleted T cells, or PBMCs.

Per the germline V gene, CDR1 is SGHTA and CDR2 is FQGNSA. V shed 4 bases and J 0 bases; nucleotides not matched to a gene: 7. The CDR3 totals 16 residues. Original handling: Estimated nucleated cell counts came from reference gene primer amplification. Data came from immunoSEQ multiplex PCR; TCRdb stores just in-frame clones and leaves some out. D and trimming come from the DNA, and the V and J calls and clone size come from that table. The data show about 220,000 clones, 80% to 90% seen once. Participant-reported clinical history was the basis for cohort assignment. The chain employs TRBV7-2 and TRBJ2-3; 7 bases fit TRBD1. This sequence was found in a woman in her twenties or thirties with acute COVID-19. Sequenced sample: PBMCs or T cells enriched from blood (not recorded which). CDR3 region: CASSSLRGSSTDTQYF. In nucleotides, the CDR3 is TGTGCCAGCAGCTCACTCAGGGGGTCTAGCACAGATACGCAGTATTTT.